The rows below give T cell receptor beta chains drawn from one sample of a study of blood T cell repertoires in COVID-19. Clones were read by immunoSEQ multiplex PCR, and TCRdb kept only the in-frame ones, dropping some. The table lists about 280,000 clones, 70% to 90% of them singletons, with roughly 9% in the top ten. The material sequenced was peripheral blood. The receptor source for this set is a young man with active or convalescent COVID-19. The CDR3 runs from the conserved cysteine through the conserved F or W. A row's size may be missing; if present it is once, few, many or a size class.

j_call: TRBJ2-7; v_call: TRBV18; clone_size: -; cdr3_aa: CASSSGTGSYEQYF
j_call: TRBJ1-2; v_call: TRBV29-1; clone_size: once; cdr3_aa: CSVEVGSPGLVGYTF
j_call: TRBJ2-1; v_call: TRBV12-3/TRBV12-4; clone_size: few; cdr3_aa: CASSYSNYNEQFF
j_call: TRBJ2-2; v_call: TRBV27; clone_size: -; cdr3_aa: CASNLAGEAGELFF
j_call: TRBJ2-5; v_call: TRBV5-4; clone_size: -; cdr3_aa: CASSLGTGGQETQYF
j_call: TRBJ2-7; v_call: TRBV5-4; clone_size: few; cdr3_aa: CASSFGTGGYEQYF
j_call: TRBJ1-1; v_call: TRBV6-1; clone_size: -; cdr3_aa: CASSEADRGGNTEAFF
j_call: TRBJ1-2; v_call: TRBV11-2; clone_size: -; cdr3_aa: CASSSWTHINYGYTF
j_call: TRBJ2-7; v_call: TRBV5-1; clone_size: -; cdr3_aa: CASSSAEQGIYEQYF
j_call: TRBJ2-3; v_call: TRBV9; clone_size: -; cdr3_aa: CASSPWTRRTDTQYF
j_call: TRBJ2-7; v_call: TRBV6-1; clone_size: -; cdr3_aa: CASSDRGLSYEQYF
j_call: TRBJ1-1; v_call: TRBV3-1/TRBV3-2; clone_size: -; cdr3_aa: CASSPRDRAHTEAFF
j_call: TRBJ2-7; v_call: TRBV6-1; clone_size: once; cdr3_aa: CASSEQVSYEQYF
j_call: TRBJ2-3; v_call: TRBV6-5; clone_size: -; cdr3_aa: CASRAGDSERDTQYF
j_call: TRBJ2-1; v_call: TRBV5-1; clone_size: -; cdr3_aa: CASSSSSSGGGYNEQFF
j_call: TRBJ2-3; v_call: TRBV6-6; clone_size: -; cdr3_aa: CASSYPTSAATDTQYF
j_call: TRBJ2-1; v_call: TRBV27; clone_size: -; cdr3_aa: CASSQVGGGRYNEQFF
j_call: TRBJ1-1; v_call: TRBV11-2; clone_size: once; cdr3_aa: CASSFPQAGVTEAFF
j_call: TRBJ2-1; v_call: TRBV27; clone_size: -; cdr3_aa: CASSSPLAGGRNEQFF
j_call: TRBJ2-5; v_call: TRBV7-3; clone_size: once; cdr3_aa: CASSPRRSGVETQYF
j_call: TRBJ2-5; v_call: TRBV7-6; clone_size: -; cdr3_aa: CASSFRILSGGLPKQETQYF
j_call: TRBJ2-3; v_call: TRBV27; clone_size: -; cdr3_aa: CASRGTGNTDTQYF
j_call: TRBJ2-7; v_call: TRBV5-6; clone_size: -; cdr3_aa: CASSRSNYEQYF
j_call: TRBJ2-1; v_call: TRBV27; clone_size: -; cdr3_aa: CASSLTRSGSYNEQFF
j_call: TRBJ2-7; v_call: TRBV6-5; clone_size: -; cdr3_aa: CASSYSSSGEQYF
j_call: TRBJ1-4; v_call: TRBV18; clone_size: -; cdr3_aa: CASSPITANEKLFF
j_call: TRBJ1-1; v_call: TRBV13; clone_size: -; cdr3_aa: CASSLGDRGNTEAFF
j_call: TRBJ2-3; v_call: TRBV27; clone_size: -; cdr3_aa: CASRDRGRGSDTQYF
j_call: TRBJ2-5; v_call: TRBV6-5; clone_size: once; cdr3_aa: CASSYSRTGGSAQYF
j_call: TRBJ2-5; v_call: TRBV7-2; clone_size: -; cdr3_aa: CASSLNGRNVQETQYF
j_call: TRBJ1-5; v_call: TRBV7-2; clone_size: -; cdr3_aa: CAITTGDSNQPQHF
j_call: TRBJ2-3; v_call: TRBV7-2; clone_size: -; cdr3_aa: CASSFQADTQYF
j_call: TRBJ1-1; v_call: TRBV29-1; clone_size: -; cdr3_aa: CSFSGLGNTEAFF
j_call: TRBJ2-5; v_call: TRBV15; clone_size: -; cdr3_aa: CATSNTKAPGYEETQYF
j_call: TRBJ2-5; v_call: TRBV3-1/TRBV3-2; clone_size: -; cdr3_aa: CASSHVRETQYF
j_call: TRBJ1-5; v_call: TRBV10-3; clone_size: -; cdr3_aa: CAISEDRNQPQHF
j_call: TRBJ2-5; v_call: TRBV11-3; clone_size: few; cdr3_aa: CASRWVAGGPPETQYF
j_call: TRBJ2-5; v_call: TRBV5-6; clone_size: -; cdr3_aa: CASSWGGVVVAQETQYF
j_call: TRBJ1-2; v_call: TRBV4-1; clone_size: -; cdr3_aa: CASSQEPGQPTMVYGYTF
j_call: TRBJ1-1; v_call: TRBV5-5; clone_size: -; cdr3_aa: CASSFGMNTEAFF